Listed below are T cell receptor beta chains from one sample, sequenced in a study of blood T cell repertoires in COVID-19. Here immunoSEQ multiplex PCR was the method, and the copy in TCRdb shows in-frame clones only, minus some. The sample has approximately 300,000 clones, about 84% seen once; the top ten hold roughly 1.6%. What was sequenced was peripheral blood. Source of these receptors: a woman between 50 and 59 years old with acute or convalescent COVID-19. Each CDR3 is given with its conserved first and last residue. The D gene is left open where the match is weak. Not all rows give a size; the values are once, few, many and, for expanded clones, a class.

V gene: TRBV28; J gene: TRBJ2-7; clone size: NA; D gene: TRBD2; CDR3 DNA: TGTGCCAGCAGTCACATGTCATCTCCAGGACTAGCGGGAGGGGGCGAGCAGTACTTC; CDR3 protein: CASSHMSSPGLAGGGEQYF
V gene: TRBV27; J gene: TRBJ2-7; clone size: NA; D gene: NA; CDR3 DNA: TGTGCCAGCAGTTCCCATTACGAGCAGTACTTC; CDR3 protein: CASSSHYEQYF
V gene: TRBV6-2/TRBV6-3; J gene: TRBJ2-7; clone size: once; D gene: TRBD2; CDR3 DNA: TGTGCCAGCAGTTCCCGGCATGAGAGACTAGCGCGGTACGAGCAGTACTTC; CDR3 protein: CASSSRHERLARYEQYF
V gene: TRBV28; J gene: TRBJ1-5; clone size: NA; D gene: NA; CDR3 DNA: TGTGCCAGCAGCACAGGGTTTTATCAGCCCCAGCATTTT; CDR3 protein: CASSTGFYQPQHF
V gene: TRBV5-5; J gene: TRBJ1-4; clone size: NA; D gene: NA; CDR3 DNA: TGTGCCAGCAGCTTGGCTATCCAGGGGCCACTTTCAACTAATGAAAAACTGTTTTTT; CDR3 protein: CASSLAIQGPLSTNEKLFF
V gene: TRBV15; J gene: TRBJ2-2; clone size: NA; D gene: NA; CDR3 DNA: TGTGCCACCAGCAGAGAGCAGGGCAACGGTCAGAAAACCGGGGAGCTGTTTTTT; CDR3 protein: CATSREQGNGQKTGELFF
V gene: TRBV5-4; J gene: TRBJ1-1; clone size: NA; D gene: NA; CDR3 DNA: TGTGCCAGCAGCCCGAGGGCGAACACTGAAGCTTTCTTT; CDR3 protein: CASSPRANTEAFF
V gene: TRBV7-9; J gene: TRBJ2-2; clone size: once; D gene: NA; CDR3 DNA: TGTGCCAGCAGCTTGGAGCTTTCCGGGGAGCTGTTTTTT; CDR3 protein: CASSLELSGELFF
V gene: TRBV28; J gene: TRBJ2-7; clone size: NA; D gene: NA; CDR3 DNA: TGTGCCAGCAGTTTATTTAGGGGGTACGAGCAGTACTTC; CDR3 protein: CASSLFRGYEQYF
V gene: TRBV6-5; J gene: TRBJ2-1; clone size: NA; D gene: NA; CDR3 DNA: TGTGCCAGCAGTTACTCGCGGGATCCGGGCAATGAGCAGTTCTTC; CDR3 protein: CASSYSRDPGNEQFF
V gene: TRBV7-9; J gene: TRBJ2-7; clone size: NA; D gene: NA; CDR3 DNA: TGTGCCAGCAGCCCACGACACGGCAGCTCCTACGAGCAGTACTTC; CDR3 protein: CASSPRHGSSYEQYF